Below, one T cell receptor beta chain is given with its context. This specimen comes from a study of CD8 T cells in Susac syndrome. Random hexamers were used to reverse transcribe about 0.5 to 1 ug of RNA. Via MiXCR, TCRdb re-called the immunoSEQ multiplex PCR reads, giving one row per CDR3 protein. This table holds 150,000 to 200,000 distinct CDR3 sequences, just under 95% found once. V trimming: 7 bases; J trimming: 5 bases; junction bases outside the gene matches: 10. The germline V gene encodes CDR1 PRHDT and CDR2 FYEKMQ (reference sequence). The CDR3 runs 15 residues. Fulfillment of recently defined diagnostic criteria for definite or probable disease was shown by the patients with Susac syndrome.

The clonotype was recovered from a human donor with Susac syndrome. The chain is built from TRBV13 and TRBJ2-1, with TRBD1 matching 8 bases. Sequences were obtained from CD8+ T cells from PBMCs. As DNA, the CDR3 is TGTGCCAGCATCCACAGGGGGAACGAACACAATGAGCAGTTCTTC. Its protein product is CASIHRGNEHNEQFF.